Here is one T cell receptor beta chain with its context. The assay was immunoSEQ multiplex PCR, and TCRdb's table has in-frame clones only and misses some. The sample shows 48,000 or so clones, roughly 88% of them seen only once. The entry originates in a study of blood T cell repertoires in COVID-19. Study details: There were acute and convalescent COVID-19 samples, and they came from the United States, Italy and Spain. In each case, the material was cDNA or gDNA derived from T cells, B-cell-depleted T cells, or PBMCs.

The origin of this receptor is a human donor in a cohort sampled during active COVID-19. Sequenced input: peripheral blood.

CDR3 in amino acids: CASRDVTGGSPGANVLTF. CDR3 bases: TGTGCCAGCAGAGACGTGACAGGGGGGAGTCCAGGGGCCAACGTCCTGACTTTC. The chain is built from TRBV2 and TRBJ2-6; 9 bases match TRBD1. This CDR3 has 18 amino acids. Unmatched junction bases numbered 13, after V lost 6 bases and J lost 4 bases. CDR1 is SNHLY, CDR2 FYNNEI, per germline.